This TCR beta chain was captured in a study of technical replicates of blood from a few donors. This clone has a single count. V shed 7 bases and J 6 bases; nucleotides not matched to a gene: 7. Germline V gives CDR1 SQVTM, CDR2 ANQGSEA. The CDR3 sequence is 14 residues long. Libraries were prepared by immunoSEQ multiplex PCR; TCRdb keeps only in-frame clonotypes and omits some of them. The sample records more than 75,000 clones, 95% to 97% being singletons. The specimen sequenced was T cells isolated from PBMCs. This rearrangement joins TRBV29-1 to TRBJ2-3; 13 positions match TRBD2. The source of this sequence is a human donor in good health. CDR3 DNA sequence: TGCAGCGCCGGACTAGCGGGAGTTGTGGATACGCAGTATTTT. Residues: CSAGLAGVVDTQYF.